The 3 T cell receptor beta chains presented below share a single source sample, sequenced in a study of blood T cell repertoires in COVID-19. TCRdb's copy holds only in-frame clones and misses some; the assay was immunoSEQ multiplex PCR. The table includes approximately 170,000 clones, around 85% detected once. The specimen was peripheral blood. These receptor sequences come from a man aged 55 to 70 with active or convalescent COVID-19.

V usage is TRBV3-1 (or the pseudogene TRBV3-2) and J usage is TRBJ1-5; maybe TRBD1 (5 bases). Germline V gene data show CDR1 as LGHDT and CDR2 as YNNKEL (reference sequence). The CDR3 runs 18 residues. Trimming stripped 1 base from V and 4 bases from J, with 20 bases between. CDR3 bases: TGTGCCAGCAGCCAAGTGGGGACTCCCTGGGGTGTTAATCAGCCCCAGCATTTT. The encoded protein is CASSQVGTPWGVNQPQHF.

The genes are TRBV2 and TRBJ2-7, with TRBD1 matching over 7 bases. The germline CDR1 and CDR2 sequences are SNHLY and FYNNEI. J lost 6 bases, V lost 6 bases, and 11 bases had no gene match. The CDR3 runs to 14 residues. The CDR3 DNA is TGTGCCAGCAGCTTGATGAAGGGGGCCGGCGAGCAGTACTTC. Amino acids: CASSLMKGAGEQYF. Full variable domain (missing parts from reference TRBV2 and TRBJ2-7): EPEVTQTPSHQVTQMGQEVILRCVPISNHLYFYWYRQILGQKVEFLVSFYNNEISEKSEIFDDQFSVERPDGSNFTLKIRSTKLEDSAMYFCASSLMKGAGEQYFGPGTRLTVT.

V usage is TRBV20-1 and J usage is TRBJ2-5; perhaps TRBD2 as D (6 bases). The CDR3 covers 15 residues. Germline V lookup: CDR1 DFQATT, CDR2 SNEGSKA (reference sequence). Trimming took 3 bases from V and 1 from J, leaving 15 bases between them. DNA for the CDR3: TGCAGTGCTAGTCAAGGTGGGGGGTCCCAAGAGACCCAGTACTTC. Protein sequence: CSASQGGGSQETQYF.